These 15 T cell receptor beta chains share one sample of origin, sequenced in a study of Ad26.COV2.S vaccination and SARS-CoV-2 variants. Produced via immunoSEQ multiplex PCR; TCRdb's table is partial and in-frame only. The sample records hundreds of thousands of clones, around 90% being singletons. Treatment specified: roughly 20 received Ad26.COV2.S at low or high dose, single or two shots; a few received placebo; per-sample allocation not given. It was on day 63 after the first vaccine or placebo injection that samples were taken. The sequencing here drew on peripheral blood, taken in a trial of Ad26.COV2.S vaccine versus placebo. These receptors originate from a person between 18 and 60 years old who received the Ad26.COV2.S COVID-19 vaccine or a placebo.

This clone was seen many times. The rearrangement links TRBV6-2 or TRBV6-3 to TRBJ1-1; no reliable D call. The germline V gene encodes CDR1 MNHEY and CDR2 SVGEGT. V lost 5 bases and J lost 1, with 17 bases in between. The length of the CDR3 is 16 residues. The CDR3 is CASSTLVAQKNTEAFF. The CDR3 region has the DNA TGTGCCAGCAGTACCCTCGTCGCTCAGAAGAACACTGAAGCTTTCTTT.

The V gene is TRBV6-6, the J gene TRBJ1-5, with TRBD1 as a possible D gene (6 bases). The CDR3 totals 14 residues. Germline V gives CDR1 MNHNY, CDR2 SVGAGI (reference sequence). Trimming took off 2 bases at V and 1 base at J, with 6 bases between the two ends. The CDR3 coding sequence is TGTGCCAGCAGTTACGACAGGAGCAATCAGCCCCAGCATTTT. It yields the protein CASSYDRSNQPQHF.

The chain couples TRBV5-5 to TRBJ2-5; weak D call: TRBD2 (6 bases). V lost 6 bases to trimming and J lost 4 bases, with 10 bases between them. Germline CDR1 and CDR2: SGHKS and YYEKEE (reference sequence). This CDR3 is built from 12 residues. This CDR3 reads CASTLGGETQYF. The CDR3 nucleotides read TGTGCCAGCACCCTGGGAGGAGAGACCCAGTACTTC.

This clone was counted only a few times. This rearrangement joins TRBV21-1 to TRBJ1-2; the DNA was not compared with TRBD1, the D call given in the table. TRBV21-1 corresponds to a pseudogene. There are 17 residues in the CDR3. The CDR3 sequence is CASSKDDRERKSYGYTF. The CDR3 coding sequence is TGTGCCAGCAGCAAAGATGACAGGGAAAGAAAGAGCTATGGCTACACCTTC.

V gene TRBV6-6 combines with J gene TRBJ2-5, with D possibly being TRBD1 (7 bases). The CDR3 loop spans 14 amino acids. Germline CDR1 MNHNY, CDR2 SVGAGI (reference sequence). Trimming shortened V by 10 bases and J by 1 base, and 16 bases separated the two germline ends. The CDR3 reads CATRGVSIQETQYF. CDR3 nucleotides: TGTGCCACCAGGGGGGTTTCCATCCAAGAGACCCAGTACTTC.

This chain connects TRBV10-3 to TRBJ1-1; D remains ambiguous. The germline V gene encodes CDR1 ENHRY and CDR2 SYGVKD. The CDR3 has 16 residues. Trimming took 0 bases from V and 1 from J, leaving 12 bases between them. The CDR3 DNA follows: TGTGCCATCAGTGAGTCCCCCGCAGGATCGAACACTGAAGCTTTCTTT. This sequence encodes CAISESPAGSNTEAFF.

The CDR3 bases are TGTGCCAGCAGGGCGGAGGGCACAGATACGCAGTATTTT. It translates to CASRAEGTDTQYF. The rearrangement joins TRBV6-5 to TRBJ2-3, with D possibly TRBD2 on 5 matching bases. Trimming shortened V by 6 bases and J by 1 base, and 8 bases separated the two germline ends. CDR1 and CDR2 (germline): MNHEY, SVGAGI. This CDR3 is 13 amino acids long.

For the CDR3, the DNA is TGCGCCAGCAGCCAAGATTTGACTAGCGGGGGGTTCGGCTACGAGCAGTACTTC. It specifies CASSQDLTSGGFGYEQYF. The chain joins TRBV4-3 to TRBJ2-7; TRBD2 matches at 13 bases. CDR1 and CDR2 from the germline V gene are LGHNA and YSLEER. V was clipped by 0 bases and J by 3 bases; unmatched bases: 8. The CDR3 runs to 18 residues.

This clone was observed a handful of times. The J gene is TRBJ1-4, the V gene TRBV6-5, with 8 bases aligning to TRBD1. J gave up 8 bases and V 4 bases, and 6 bases lay outside the gene matches. CDR1 is MNHEY and CDR2 is SVGAGI in the germline V gene. This CDR3 spans 14 amino acids. CDR3 in amino acids: CASSLKQGEEKLFF. The CDR3 DNA follows: TGTGCCAGCAGTTTAAAACAGGGGGAGGAAAAACTGTTTTTT.

The rearrangement links TRBV19 to TRBJ2-5; no firm D call. Trimming removed 4 bases at V and 1 base at J, with 10 bases between. CDR1 and CDR2 (germline): LNHDA, SQIVND (reference sequence). The CDR3 covers 14 residues. The CDR3 nucleotides are TGTGCCAGTAGTACCCTGGGCCTCCAAGAGACCCAGTACTTC. It specifies CASSTLGLQETQYF. Full variable domain (rest looked up from reference TRBV19 and TRBJ2-5): DGGITQSPKYLFRKEGQNVTLSCEQNLNHDAMYWYRQDPGQGLRLIYYSQIVNDFQKGDIAEGYSVSREKKESFPLTVTSAQKNPTAFYLCASSTLGLQETQYFGPGTRLLVL.

The chain carries TRBV7-9 and TRBJ1-1; unclear D gene. The CDR3 covers 12 residues. The germline V and J ends were trimmed by 2 bases and 5 bases, with 6 bases remaining between them. Germline loops: CDR1 SEHNR, CDR2 FQNEAQ (reference sequence). CDR3 amino acids: CASSLRRTEAFF. In DNA form, the CDR3 reads TGTGCCAGCAGCTTACGGCGAACTGAAGCTTTCTTT.

The J gene is TRBJ1-6, the V gene TRBV19; a weak D match, TRBD1 (6 bases). Trimming took 4 bases from V and 4 from J, leaving 11 bases between them. CDR1 is LNHDA and CDR2 is SQIVND in the germline V gene (reference sequence). The length of the CDR3 is 15 residues. CDR3: CASSSRDTYNSPLHF. CDR3 nucleotide sequence: TGTGCCAGTAGTAGCCGGGACACGTATAATTCACCCCTCCACTTT.

The chain joins TRBV4-1 to TRBJ1-1, with D perhaps matching TRBD1 (6 bases). With 5 bases removed from V and 5 bases from J, the gap between germline ends came to 12 bases. The CDR3 sequence is 13 residues long. The germline gives CDR1 MGHRA, CDR2 YSYEKL. The CDR3 protein is CASSLGGGTEAFF. The DNA of the CDR3 is TGCGCCAGCAGCTTAGGGGGGGGGACTGAAGCTTTCTTT.

The genes are TRBV20-1 and TRBJ2-7; D is ambiguous. With 6 bases removed from V and 0 bases from J, the gap between germline ends came to 6 bases. The CDR3 contains 11 residues. The V gene's germline CDR1 is DFQATT and CDR2 SNEGSKA (reference sequence). The CDR3 DNA sequence: TGCAGTGCATCACCCTCCTACGAGCAGTACTTC. Protein product: CSASPSYEQYF.

The CDR3 DNA sequence: TGTGCCAGCTCACCAAAGGCGGGCCCGAGCGAGCAGTACTTC. Translation gives CASSPKAGPSEQYF. This chain joins TRBV18 and TRBJ2-7, with D possibly matching TRBD2 (5 bases). The V end was cut by 2 bases, the J end by 6 bases, with 14 bases between. The CDR3 sequence is 14 residues long. CDR1 is KGHSH, CDR2 LQKENI, per germline.